The present TCR beta chain was sequenced within a study of shared clonotypes between healthy human individuals. A word on this clone: Its antigen is unknown.

The study, taken as a whole, reports: Clonotype sharing among donors was expected to depend on sequencing depth.

CDR3 size: 14 residues. V was pared by 7 bases and J by 1 base, with 11 bases between. The germline V gene has CDR1 MNHNY and CDR2 SVGAGI (reference sequence). Data came from immunoSEQ multiplex PCR; TCRdb stores just in-frame clones and leaves some out. The sample has approximately 2.3 million clones; 93% are singletons. The rearrangement uses TRBV6-6 and TRBJ1-3, with a weak D call TRBD1 (5 bases). The sequence derives from a man younger than 35 in good health. Some clones in this sample may be carry-over from other donors' samples. Sequencing was done on a sample of naive CD4+ T cells from PBMCs. Specified subset: CD45RA+ positively selected. The CDR3 bases are TGTGCCAGCATGTCACCAGGGTCTGGAAACACCATATATTTT. Its translation: CASMSPGSGNTIYF.